This T cell receptor beta chain was captured by sequencing in a study of CD8 T cells in ankylosing spondylitis (TCRdb year 2017). With respect to the entire study: T cell receptor beta repertoires were profiled in healthy donors and ankylosing spondylitis patients so that disease-linked TCR variants could be found. Peripheral blood samples were taken, and synovial fluid was additionally collected from ankylosing spondylitis patients. The full study cohort comprised 20 to 25 ankylosing spondylitis patients and approximately 100 healthy donors.

General findings and caveats noted by the study authors: The disease-linked clones showed a CD8+ phenotype and occurred at relatively low frequencies in peripheral blood. The disease-linked clones were reported as significantly enriched in matched synovial fluid samples from ankylosing spondylitis patients. Blood from ankylosing spondylitis patients appeared to be characterized by a TCR beta motif composed of several highly homologous amino acid variants. Some TCR beta motif variants had previously been reported in synovial fluid and blood of reactive arthritis patients, which suggested common disease-initiation mechanisms.

CDR1 and CDR2 are read off the germline V gene as KGHSH and LQKENI. Counted from cysteine to phenylalanine, this CDR3 has 11 amino acids. The sequence is cut down to CDR3 DNA, 33 bases in frame from base 1. This clonotype was seen repeatedly, ten times or more. Its antigen is not yet known. Germline is not matched at one junction end, which may reflect a read error. Reads for this sample came from an Illumina HiSeq 2500. TCR beta libraries were prepared by quantitative 5'-RACE with molecular barcodes. The study's processing was this. A new computational method, built on a probabilistic model of VDJ rearrangement, was used to identify disease-linked TCR variants. Clones were called with MiXCR by TCRdb after fastp trimmed the public reads at Q25, and only in-frame beta chains were retained. Every CDR3 protein is listed once, alongside the most common genes and DNA of its rows. These V and J calls originate from TCRdb's pipeline instead of the authors' own analysis. In this sample the table shows 39,000 or so distinct CDR3 sequences, 10% of which occur a single time. The ten largest account for roughly 16% of the sample.

Sequencing was performed on blood, either unsorted or a sorted T cell fraction (not recorded which). The chain uses TRBV18 and TRBJ1-4; the D gene is unclear. The clonotype comes from a male donor with ankylosing spondylitis or in good health (not recorded which). The sequenced DNA is TGTGCCAGCTCAGAGCAGGAAAGACTGTTTTTT. This codes for CASSEQERLFF.